The clone carrying this TCR beta chain was counted a few times. Its antigen is unknown. The data are from a study of identifying expanded T cells in peripheral blood. General study findings and limits: Differentially abundant clones: about 1.3 between replicates, about 15 at approximately 13 days, approximately 19 at four.

The V and J ends lost 2 bases and 8 bases respectively, with 22 bases between them. The CDR3 is 18 residues long. Germline values: CDR1 MDHEN, CDR2 SYDVKM. Only in-frame clones appear in the TCRdb table, and some are missing; sequencing was by immunoSEQ multiplex PCR. The data show around 63,000 clones, with over 75% seen just once and roughly 5% held by the top ten. The chain uses TRBV28 and TRBJ1-6; possibly TRBD1 for D (6 bases). Input material: blood. The receptor was derived from a person aged 18 to 70 in good health. The CDR3 region is CASSLVPPGEGWDSPLHF. CDR3 nucleotides: TGTGCCAGCAGTTTAGTCCCCCCAGGGGAGGGGTGGGATTCACCCCTCCACTTT.